The 27 T cell receptor beta chains given below trace back to one sample, sequenced in a study of CD8 T cells in Susac syndrome. Random hexamers were used to reverse transcribe the RNA input (roughly 0.5 to 1 ug). MiXCR was run by TCRdb on the immunoSEQ multiplex PCR reads, yielding one entry per CDR3 protein. Found here are 140,000 or so distinct CDR3 sequences, 85% to 95% of them singletons; the top ten hold about 0.11%. The sequencing sample was made of CD4+ T cells from PBMCs. The receptors derive from a human donor with multiple sclerosis.

The chain employs TRBV7-2 and TRBJ1-2; D unclear. The CDR3 runs 13 residues. Germline CDR1 reads SGHTA; CDR2 reads FQGNSA. V was pared by 4 bases and J by 8 bases, with 14 bases between. The CDR3 sequence: CASSSPPGEGYTF. In DNA, the CDR3 is TGTGCCAGCAGCTCCCCCCCGGGTGAGGGCTACACCTTC. The complete variable domain, with remaining parts taken from reference TRBV7-2 and TRBJ1-2, reads GAGVSQSPSNKVTEKGKDVELRCDPISGHTALYWYRQSLGQGLEFLIYFQGNSAPDKSGLPSDRFSAERTGGSVSTLTIQRTQQEDSAVYLCASSSPPGEGYTFGSGTRLTVV.

The chain recombines TRBV20-1 with TRBJ1-1; unclear D gene. In germline, CDR1 is DFQATT, CDR2 SNEGSKA (reference sequence). The CDR3 sequence is 10 residues long. The ends were cut back, 5 bases at V and 7 bases at J, with 8 bases in the middle. The CDR3 sequence: CSAGVFEAFF. CDR3 bases: TGCAGTGCTGGGGTATTTGAAGCTTTCTTT.

With respect to this clonotype: This is likely a read error, given that the CDR3 carries no conserved phenylalanine or tryptophan at its end. This chain links TRBV7-9 with TRBJ2-7; D is undetermined. CDR3 length: 14 residues. Trimming stripped 5 bases from V and 7 bases from J, with 18 bases between. The germline V gene has CDR1 SEHNR and CDR2 FQNEAQ (reference sequence). CDR3 coding DNA: TGTGCCAGCAGCCGCTCAGGTTCGCCCGGGGAGCAGTACCTC. Protein: CASSRSGSPGEQYL.

The rearrangement joins TRBV28 to TRBJ2-5; possibly TRBD2 for D (6 bases). Germline V CDR1 and CDR2: MDHEN, SYDVKM. CDR3 length equals 13 residues. The V end was cut by 5 bases, the J end by 5 bases, with 12 bases between. CDR3 amino acids: CASSNGGSETQYF. In DNA, the CDR3 is TGTGCCAGCAGTAACGGGGGATCGGAGACCCAGTACTTC.

The chain has TRBV6-1 and TRBJ2-3, with TRBD1 as a possible D gene (6 bases). The CDR3 consists of 13 residues. In germline, CDR1 is MNHNS, CDR2 SASEGT. V was trimmed by 5 bases and J by 6 bases, leaving 12 bases between them. The CDR3 coding sequence is TGTGCCAGCAGTCTGAGGGGGTCGGATACGCAGTATTTT. It encodes CASSLRGSDTQYF.

The sample holds one count of this clonotype. The rearrangement uses TRBV9 and TRBJ1-1; 10 nucleotides match TRBD1. V shed 3 bases and J 0 bases; nucleotides not matched to a gene: 5. Germline V gene data show CDR1 as SGDLS and CDR2 as YYNGEE. This CDR3 region has 16 residues. This CDR3 reads CASSAGQGIVNTEAFF. For the CDR3, the DNA is TGTGCCAGCAGCGCGGGACAGGGGATAGTGAACACTGAAGCTTTCTTT.

V and J are TRBV4-3 and TRBJ1-5; no reliable D call. The CDR3 is made up of 13 amino acids. Trimming shortened V by 2 bases and J by 5 bases, and 7 bases separated the two germline ends. Germline CDR1 and CDR2: LGHNA and YSLEER. The CDR3 loop is CASSQSRDQPQHF. The CDR3 DNA is TGCGCCAGCAGCCAATCGCGGGATCAGCCCCAGCATTTT.

The genes are TRBV20-1 and TRBJ1-5; weak D call: TRBD1 (6 bases). The V gene lost 3 bases and the J gene lost 1 base, with 13 bases spanning the gap. This CDR3 region has 15 residues. CDR1 and CDR2 from the germline V gene are DFQATT and SNEGSKA (reference sequence). The CDR3 bases are TGCAGTGCTAGTTTGCAGGGGTCAAGCAATCAGCCCCAGCATTTT. The encoded protein is CSASLQGSSNQPQHF.

This chain uses TRBV5-1 with TRBJ2-1, with 8 nucleotides matching TRBD2. CDR1 is SGHRS, CDR2 YFSETQ, per germline. This CDR3 contains 14 residues. J gave up 5 bases and V 3 bases, and 4 bases lay outside the gene matches. The CDR3 DNA is TGCGCCAGCAGCTCGAGCGGGAGCCACAATGAGCAGTTCTTC. It translates to CASSSSGSHNEQFF.

This rearrangement joins TRBV6-5 to TRBJ1-5; TRBD1 matches 7 bases. The length of the CDR3 is 14 residues. From germline, CDR1 is MNHEY and CDR2 SVGAGI. J lost 1 base, V lost 6 bases, and 3 bases had no gene match. CDR3 protein: CASRATGSNQPQHF. In nucleotides, the CDR3 is TGTGCCAGCAGGGCGACAGGGAGCAATCAGCCCCAGCATTTT.

The chain links TRBV20-1 to TRBJ2-5; 10 bases agree with TRBD2. Germline V lookup: CDR1 DFQATT, CDR2 SNEGSKA (reference sequence). Trimming removed 6 bases from V and 1 base from J; junction bases left unmatched: 5. CDR3 length: 14 amino acids. CDR3 amino acids: CSAVRTSGQETQYF. The CDR3 DNA sequence: TGCAGTGCGGTGAGGACTAGCGGCCAAGAGACCCAGTACTTC.

The chain links TRBV2 to TRBJ2-7; unclear D gene. The CDR3 spans 13 residues. The V and J ends lost 3 bases and 4 bases respectively, with 10 bases between them. Germline CDR1 SNHLY, CDR2 FYNNEI. CDR3 residues: CASSDQDPYEQYF. The DNA for the CDR3 is TGTGCCAGCAGTGACCAGGACCCATACGAGCAGTACTTC.

V and J are TRBV7-9 and TRBJ1-2, with D possibly TRBD1 on 6 matching bases. CDR1 and CDR2 from the germline V gene are SEHNR and FQNEAQ (reference sequence). CDR3 size: 13 residues. V lost 3 bases and J lost 4, with 9 bases in between. The chain's CDR3 is CASSFTGSYGYTF. For the CDR3, the DNA is TGTGCCAGCAGCTTTACAGGGTCCTATGGCTACACCTTC.

The count of this clonotype is one. This chain uses TRBV29-1 with TRBJ2-3; 12 nucleotides line up with TRBD2. The CDR3 runs 15 residues. V was pared by 7 bases and J by 5 bases, with 10 bases of the junction left unmatched. Germline V gene lookup returns CDR1 SQVTM and CDR2 ANQGSEA. CDR3 DNA: TGCAGCGCCGCGTCTAGCGGGGGGGCCCTAGATACGCAGTATTTT. Encoded protein: CSAASSGGALDTQYF.

The rearrangement uses TRBV29-1 and TRBJ1-4, with D maybe TRBD1 (5 bases). There are 14 residues in the CDR3. The germline gives CDR1 SQVTM, CDR2 ANQGSEA. V shed 7 bases and J shed 7 bases, with 19 bases lying between them. The CDR3 is CSAVPGRSFEKLFF. CDR3 DNA: TGCAGCGCGGTACCGGGACGTTCTTTTGAAAAACTGTTTTTT.

The chain couples TRBV3-1 to TRBJ1-5, with D perhaps TRBD1 (6 bases). Germline values: CDR1 LGHDT, CDR2 YNNKEL (reference sequence). This CDR3 has 14 amino acids. The V gene lost 3 bases and the J gene lost 6 bases, with 12 bases spanning the gap. CDR3 sequence: CASSHRGLLQPQHF. CDR3 DNA: TGTGCCAGCAGCCACAGGGGTCTACTTCAGCCCCAGCATTTT.

This clonotype has only one observation. This sequence joins TRBV2 and TRBJ2-3; D ambiguous. Germline CDR1 reads SNHLY; CDR2 reads FYNNEI. V lost 2 bases, J lost 6 bases, and 3 bases lay in between. The CDR3 has 11 amino acids. The CDR3 DNA reads as TGTGCCAGCAGTGAAAAGGATACGCAGTATTTT. Translation gives CASSEKDTQYF. Together with reference TRBV2 and TRBJ2-3, the CDR3 gives the full variable domain: EPEVTQTPSHQVTQMGQEVILRCVPISNHLYFYWYRQILGQKVEFLVSFYNNEISEKSEIFDDQFSVERPDGSNFTLKIRSTKLEDSAMYFCASSEKDTQYFGPGTRLTVL.

The rearrangement uses TRBV30 and TRBJ2-5; D gene unclear. V was trimmed by 3 bases and J by 5 bases, leaving 7 bases between them. The CDR3 loop spans 11 amino acids. The germline V gene encodes CDR1 GTSNPN and CDR2 SVGIG (reference sequence). CDR3 sequence reads: CAWSARETQYF. The CDR3 DNA reads TGTGCCTGGAGCGCCCGGGAGACCCAGTACTTC.

The chain combines TRBV27 with TRBJ2-1; TRBD2 agrees at 7 bases. V dropped 3 bases and J dropped 9; count of bases not matched to a gene: 8. In germline, CDR1 is MNHEY, CDR2 SMNVEV (reference sequence). This CDR3 contains 14 residues. The CDR3 sequence is CASSFIAGRGEQFF. Here the CDR3 DNA reads TGTGCCAGCAGTTTTATAGCGGGTCGGGGTGAGCAGTTCTTC.

The gene calls are TRBV28 and TRBJ2-1, with a weak D call TRBD2 (6 bases). CDR3 size: 15 residues. The V and J ends lost 3 bases and 5 bases respectively, with 14 bases between them. Looked up from germline, CDR1 is MDHEN and CDR2 is SYDVKM. The CDR3 protein is CASSLTSNWDNEQFF. In DNA form, the CDR3 reads TGTGCCAGCAGTTTGACTAGTAATTGGGACAATGAGCAGTTCTTC.

The genes are TRBV5-1 and TRBJ1-6; no clear D gene. The CDR3 runs 13 residues. The V end was cut by 0 bases, the J end by 6 bases, with 4 bases between. Germline CDR1 reads SGHRS; CDR2 reads YFSETQ. The CDR3 bases are TGCGCCAGCAGCTTGGGGACTAATTCACCCCTCCACTTT. It is translated as CASSLGTNSPLHF.

The rearrangement uses TRBV7-8 and TRBJ2-2; 11 bases fit TRBD1. V was clipped by 5 bases and J by 5 bases; unmatched bases: 4. CDR1 and CDR2 (germline): SGHVS, FQNEAQ. The CDR3 covers 15 residues. The CDR3 DNA reads as TGTGCCAGCAGCCTGGACAGGGGGCATACCGGGGAGCTGTTTTTT. It encodes CASSLDRGHTGELFF.

V is TRBV25-1 and J is TRBJ2-1; D may be TRBD1 (6 bases). The length of the CDR3 is 12 residues. V was trimmed by 6 bases and J by 12 bases, leaving 15 bases between them. Per the germline V gene, CDR1 is MGHDK and CDR2 is SYGVNS. The CDR3 nucleotides are TGTGCCAGCAGCCTACGGCAGGGGATGCAGTTCTTC. This codes for CASSLRQGMQFF.

The chain links TRBV14 to TRBJ1-4; D may be TRBD1 (5 bases). V was pared by 1 base and J by 6 bases, with 9 bases between. There are 14 residues in the CDR3. The germline V gene has CDR1 SGHDN and CDR2 FVKESK. CDR3 in amino acids: CASSQGQGYEKLFF. CDR3 sequence (DNA): TGTGCCAGCAGCCAAGGGCAGGGCTATGAAAAACTGTTTTTT.

This clonotype was recorded once. The rearrangement links TRBV30 to TRBJ1-2; D possibly corresponds to TRBD1 (6 bases). Trimming took off 3 bases at V and 2 bases at J, with 13 bases between the two ends. The CDR3 has 14 residues. The germline V gene encodes CDR1 GTSNPN and CDR2 SVGIG (reference sequence). The chain's CDR3 is CAWSVVQGNYGYTF. The CDR3 DNA reads as TGTGCCTGGAGCGTAGTTCAGGGGAACTATGGCTACACCTTC.

This chain joins TRBV29-1 and TRBJ1-1, with TRBD1 as a possible D gene (6 bases). Germline loops: CDR1 SQVTM, CDR2 ANQGSEA. V shed 6 bases and J shed 2 bases, with 10 bases lying between them. The CDR3 is made up of 12 amino acids. DNA of the CDR3: TGCAGCGTCAAGACAGGTAACACTGAAGCTTTCTTT. Amino acid sequence: CSVKTGNTEAFF. The complete variable domain, with remaining parts taken from reference TRBV29-1 and TRBJ1-1, reads SAVISQKPSRDICQRGTSLTIQCQVDSQVTMMFWYRQQPGQSLTLIATANQGSEATYESGFVIDKFPISRPNLTFSTLTVSNMSPEDSSIYLCSVKTGNTEAFFGQGTRLTVV.

This chain links TRBV7-2 with TRBJ1-2, with TRBD1 matching 7 bases. CDR3 length: 12 amino acids. V was pared by 6 bases and J by 8 bases, with 6 bases of the junction left unmatched. CDR1 and CDR2 from the germline V gene are SGHTA and FQGNSA. The CDR3 region is CASRQGPEGYTF. The DNA of the CDR3 is TGTGCCAGCAGACAGGGGCCTGAGGGCTACACCTTC.